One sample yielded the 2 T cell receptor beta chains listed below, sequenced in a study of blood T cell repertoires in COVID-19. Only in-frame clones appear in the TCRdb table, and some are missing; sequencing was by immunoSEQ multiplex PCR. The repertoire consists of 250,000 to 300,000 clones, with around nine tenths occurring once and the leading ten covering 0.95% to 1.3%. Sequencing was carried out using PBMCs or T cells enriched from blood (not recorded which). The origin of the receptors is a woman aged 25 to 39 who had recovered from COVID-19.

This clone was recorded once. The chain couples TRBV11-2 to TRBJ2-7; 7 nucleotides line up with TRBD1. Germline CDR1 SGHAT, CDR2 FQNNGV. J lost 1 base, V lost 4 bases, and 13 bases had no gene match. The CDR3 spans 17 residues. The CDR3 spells CASSWSSTGSLSYEQYF. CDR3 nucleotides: TGTGCCAGCAGCTGGAGCTCGACAGGGTCCCTTTCCTACGAGCAGTACTTC.

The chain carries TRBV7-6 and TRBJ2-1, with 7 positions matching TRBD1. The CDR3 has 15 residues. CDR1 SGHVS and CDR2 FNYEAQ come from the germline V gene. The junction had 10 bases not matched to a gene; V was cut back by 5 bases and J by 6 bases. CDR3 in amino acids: CASSPTGAIINEQFF. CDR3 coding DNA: TGTGCCAGCAGCCCCACAGGGGCGATTATCAATGAGCAGTTCTTC.